This T cell receptor beta chain comes out of a study of cytomegalovirus exposure and HLA in healthy donors. Notes on the study in general: About 150 TCR beta chains were listed as cytomegalovirus-associated. Indistinguishable V segments, including TRBV6-2 and TRBV6-3, were excluded.

Primers for the PCR totalled 60 Vbeta and 13 Jbeta. Libraries were prepared by immunoSEQ multiplex PCR; TCRdb keeps only in-frame clonotypes and omits some of them. The sample shows 150,000 to 200,000 clones, 68% of them seen only once. Germline V gives CDR1 SGHRS, CDR2 YFSETQ. This CDR3 spans 15 amino acids. Trimming took off 4 bases at V and 6 bases at J, with 19 bases between the two ends. As to this clone: Its antigen remains unknown.

This chain uses TRBV5-1 with TRBJ1-1; no clear D gene. The sample consisted of PBMCs. This TCR came from a woman in her thirties or forties in good health and CMV-seropositive. The CDR3 DNA follows: TGCGCCAGCAGCCCCACGGAAAACGCGGCCGCTGAAGCTTTCTTT. Residues: CASSPTENAAAEAFF.